This T cell receptor beta chain was recovered during a study of cytomegalovirus exposure and HLA in healthy donors. General observations from the study: The authors confirmed in vitro that a few CMV-associated chains were specific for CMV antigens. Later analysis reportedly placed an Asian-associated ancestry cluster below the roughly 700-donor mean in N-insertions.

Donors consisted of healthy bone marrow donors. PCR primers comprised 60 Vbeta and 13 Jbeta primers. Sequencing was performed with immunoSEQ multiplex PCR; in TCRdb, only in-frame clones are kept and a portion is missing. The repertoire consists of around 190,000 clones, with approximately 85% occurring once and the leading ten covering approximately 1.8%. In the case of this clone: The antigen remains undetermined.

The CDR3 is made up of 15 amino acids. The V end lost 5 bases, the J end lost 2 bases, and 16 bases lay between the germline ends. The V gene's germline CDR1 is SEHNR and CDR2 FQNEAQ (reference sequence). Sequenced input: PBMCs. The sequence was collected from a man between 18 and 29 years old in good health and CMV-seronegative. The rearrangement joins TRBV7-9 to TRBJ2-7; possibly TRBD1 for D (6 bases). CDR3 bases: TGTGCCAGCAGCCCCCCAGGTGGGGGCCCCTACGAGCAGTACTTC. This codes for CASSPPGGGPYEQYF.